The 24 T cell receptor beta chains given below trace back to one sample, sequenced in a study of blood T cell repertoires in COVID-19. Produced via immunoSEQ multiplex PCR; TCRdb's table is partial and in-frame only. The sample includes about 74,000 clones, approximately 84% of them seen just once. The source material was peripheral blood. The receptor source for this set is a man between 65 and 85 years old with acute or convalescent COVID-19.

The genes are TRBV12-3 or TRBV12-4 and TRBJ2-1, with D tentatively TRBD1 (5 bases). The V end was cut by 6 bases, the J end by 5 bases, with 11 bases between. The CDR3 runs 13 residues. This CDR3 reads CASREGHDNEQFF. The DNA of the CDR3 is TGTGCCAGCAGGGAAGGACACGACAATGAGCAGTTCTTC.

The rearrangement joins TRBV10-3 to TRBJ2-2, with 14 bases aligning to TRBD2. Germline CDR1 and CDR2: ENHRY and SYGVKD. The CDR3 sequence is 18 residues long. With 5 bases clipped from V and 8 bases from J, the junction kept 13 bases outside the gene matches. The CDR3 bases are TGTGCCATCAGTTTTGGGACTAGCGGGGGCGCCGGAACAGGGGAGCTGTTTTTT. Amino acids: CAISFGTSGGAGTGELFF.

The CDR3 region is CASRGAGYNTGELFF. In DNA, the CDR3 is TGTGCCAGTAGGGGAGCGGGTTACAACACCGGGGAGCTGTTTTTT. This chain links TRBV19 with TRBJ2-2, with a weak D call TRBD2 (6 bases). With 6 bases removed from V and 2 bases from J, the gap between germline ends came to 13 bases. The CDR3 runs to 15 residues. CDR1 is LNHDA, CDR2 SQIVND, per germline (reference sequence). The whole variable domain, filled in from reference TRBV19 and TRBJ2-2, reads DGGITQSPKYLFRKEGQNVTLSCEQNLNHDAMYWYRQDPGQGLRLIYYSQIVNDFQKGDIAEGYSVSREKKESFPLTVTSAQKNPTAFYLCASRGAGYNTGELFFGEGSRLTVL.

The chain links TRBV2 to TRBJ2-7; TRBD2 matches 14 bases. The CDR3 runs to 16 residues. CDR1 and CDR2 from the germline V gene are SNHLY and FYNNEI. V dropped 6 bases and J dropped 7; count of bases not matched to a gene: 11. The CDR3 protein is CASSQTSGRAQGEQYF. The CDR3 DNA sequence: TGTGCCAGCAGCCAGACTAGCGGGAGGGCGCAGGGTGAGCAGTACTTC.

V is TRBV5-6 and J is TRBJ1-5; tentative D call: TRBD1 (5 bases). Trimming cost V 0 bases and J 0 bases, with 13 bases left between them. The CDR3 length is 17 residues. Germline loops: CDR1 SGHDT, CDR2 YYEEEE. The CDR3 is CASSLARTTYSNQPQHF. DNA for the CDR3: TGTGCCAGCAGCTTGGCCCGGACAACTTATAGCAATCAGCCCCAGCATTTT.

This clone has a single count. The genes are TRBV6-5 and TRBJ2-7; D gene ambiguous. V was clipped by 0 bases and J by 0 bases, with 12 bases between them. The germline gives CDR1 MNHEY, CDR2 SVGAGI. The CDR3 covers 16 residues. For the CDR3, the DNA is TGTGCCAGCAGTTACTCGAGTACCGCAAGCTCCTACGAGCAGTACTTC. It is translated as CASSYSSTASSYEQYF.

The J gene is TRBJ1-2, the V gene TRBV5-4; TRBD1 is a possible D gene (6 bases). Trimming removed 0 bases at V and 4 bases at J, with 10 bases between. The CDR3 runs 14 residues. From germline, CDR1 is SGHNT and CDR2 YYREEE (reference sequence). CDR3 protein: CASSLGQASYGYTF. DNA for the CDR3: TGTGCCAGCAGCTTGGGACAGGCGAGCTATGGCTACACCTTC.

The chain joins TRBV11-1 to TRBJ2-7, with TRBD1 as a possible D gene (7 bases). This CDR3 spans 14 amino acids. Looked up from germline, CDR1 is SGHAT and CDR2 is FQDESV (reference sequence). V was shortened by 7 bases and J by 6 bases, with 19 bases between the two germline ends. The chain's CDR3 is CASTQGNRGGEQYF. The DNA of the CDR3 is TGTGCCAGCACCCAAGGGAACAGGGGAGGCGAGCAGTACTTC.

The J gene is TRBJ2-2, the V gene TRBV15; 7 bases are a match to TRBD1. V trimming: 6 bases; J trimming: 4 bases; junction bases outside the gene matches: 8. The germline gives CDR1 LNHNV, CDR2 YYDKDF (reference sequence). The CDR3 has 15 amino acids. This CDR3 is CATRPDRRVTGELFF. CDR3 sequence (DNA): TGTGCCACCAGACCGGACAGGCGGGTCACCGGGGAGCTGTTTTTT.

The chain links TRBV5-1 to TRBJ2-7; D remains ambiguous. This CDR3 is built from 14 residues. Germline V CDR1 and CDR2: SGHRS, YFSETQ. Trimming left V 0 bases short and J 0 bases short, with 7 bases between. The CDR3 sequence is CASSLAQFSYEQYF. Here the CDR3 DNA reads TGCGCCAGCAGCTTGGCCCAGTTCTCCTACGAGCAGTACTTC.

V and J are TRBV19 and TRBJ2-1; TRBD2 aligns across 11 bases. This CDR3 has 15 amino acids. Looked up from germline, CDR1 is LNHDA and CDR2 is SQIVND (reference sequence). Losses at the gene ends were 3 bases for V and 8 bases for J; bases not matched to a gene: 6. CDR3 nucleotide sequence: TGTGCCAGTAGTATGACTAGCGGGGCCTCTGATGAGCAGTTCTTC. It is translated as CASSMTSGASDEQFF.

V and J are TRBV2 and TRBJ1-2; D gene uncertain. Trimming removed 8 bases from V and 6 bases from J, with 16 bases in between. Germline-derived CDR1 and CDR2 are SNHLY and FYNNEI. The CDR3 runs 13 residues. In DNA, the CDR3 is TGTGCCAGCCAGCCCTCCGACCGGGATGGCTACACCTTC. It encodes CASQPSDRDGYTF.

V is TRBV19 and J is TRBJ1-4; 7 bases match TRBD1. V gave up 5 bases and J gave up 3 bases; unmatched junction bases: 3. This CDR3 is built from 14 residues. Germline V gene sequence: CDR1 LNHDA, CDR2 SQIVND (reference sequence). Here the CDR3 reads CASSGQAANEKLFF. The CDR3 nucleotides read TGTGCCAGTAGTGGACAGGCGGCTAATGAAAAACTGTTTTTT. Full variable domain (rest looked up from reference TRBV19 and TRBJ1-4): DGGITQSPKYLFRKEGQNVTLSCEQNLNHDAMYWYRQDPGQGLRLIYYSQIVNDFQKGDIAEGYSVSREKKESFPLTVTSAQKNPTAFYLCASSGQAANEKLFFGSGTQLSVL.

This sequence joins TRBV6-6 and TRBJ2-3; 9 nucleotides align to TRBD2. Germline assignment: CDR1 MNHNY and CDR2 SVGAGI (reference sequence). V was pared by 4 bases and J by 5 bases, with 10 bases of the junction left unmatched. The CDR3 loop spans 16 amino acids. The chain's CDR3 is CASSSEIAGVQDTQYF. The DNA for the CDR3 is TGTGCCAGCAGTTCCGAAATAGCGGGAGTTCAAGATACGCAGTATTTT.

This clone was detected once. The chain employs TRBV18 and TRBJ2-2, with D possibly TRBD1 on 6 matching bases. From germline, CDR1 is KGHSH and CDR2 LQKENI. The CDR3 length is 16 residues. The germline V and J ends were trimmed by 3 bases and 4 bases, with 15 bases remaining between them. CDR3 sequence reads: CASSPPNRVSTGELFF. CDR3 nucleotide sequence: TGTGCCAGCTCACCGCCCAACAGGGTTAGCACCGGGGAGCTGTTTTTT. The entire variable domain, with the rest obtained from reference TRBV18 and TRBJ2-2, is as follows: NAGVMQNPRHLVRRRGQEARLRCSPMKGHSHVYWYRQLPEEGLKFMVYLQKENIIDESGMPKERFSAEFPKEGPSILRIQQVVRGDSAAYFCASSPPNRVSTGELFFGEGSRLTVL.

The CDR3, as DNA: TGTGCCAGCAGCCCCCACGAGGGGACAGGGGTCGGCTTTGCGTGTGAGCAGTACTTC. Translated: CASSPHEGTGVGFACEQYF. This chain uses TRBV21-1 with TRBJ2-7; whether TRBD1, the table's D call, matches the DNA was not checked. TRBV21-1 is annotated as a pseudogene. The CDR3 totals 19 residues.

The CDR3 reads CASSLGTGPGNTIYF. CDR3 DNA sequence: TGTGCCAGCAGCCTCGGGACAGGGCCTGGAAACACCATATATTTT. The chain uses TRBV6-5 and TRBJ1-3; TRBD1 matches at 9 bases. CDR1 MNHEY and CDR2 SVGAGI come from the germline V gene. CDR3 length: 15 amino acids. With 6 bases clipped from V and 2 bases from J, the junction kept 5 bases outside the gene matches.

The chain employs TRBV30 and TRBJ2-1; weak D call: TRBD2 (6 bases). The CDR3 contains 14 residues. The V end was cut by 0 bases, the J end by 4 bases, with 10 bases between. Looked up from germline, CDR1 is GTSNPN and CDR2 is SVGIG (reference sequence). The CDR3 DNA follows: TGTGCCTGGAGTGTCCCGCGGGGATACAATGAGCAGTTCTTC. It codes for CAWSVPRGYNEQFF.

This clone showed up just once. This chain uses TRBV3-1 (or the pseudogene TRBV3-2) with TRBJ2-5; 10 bases match TRBD2. Germline CDR1 and CDR2: LGHDT and YNNKEL (reference sequence). J gave up 4 bases and V 3 bases, and 5 bases lay outside the gene matches. The CDR3 has 15 residues. Written as DNA, the CDR3 is TGTGCCAGCAGCCAGGGACTAGCGCCGGGAGAGACCCAGTACTTC. Residues: CASSQGLAPGETQYF.

CDR3 sequence reads: CATSRAAYNEQFF. The CDR3 DNA reads as TGTGCCACCAGCAGAGCTGCCTACAATGAGCAGTTCTTC. The chain links TRBV15 to TRBJ2-1; D unresolved. Trimming stripped 1 base from V and 2 bases from J, with 3 bases between. This CDR3 comprises 13 residues. CDR1 and CDR2 from the germline V gene are LNHNV and YYDKDF (reference sequence).

Here the CDR3 reads CASSLRGGRYEQYF. The CDR3 DNA follows: TGTGCCAGCAGCTTAAGAGGGGGCAGGTACGAGCAGTACTTC. The chain is built from TRBV5-8 and TRBJ2-7, with TRBD1 identical over 7 bases. Germline V CDR1 and CDR2: SGHTS, YDEGEE. V gave up 2 bases and J gave up 4 bases; unmatched junction bases: 6. The CDR3 is 14 residues long. Based on the CDR3 plus reference TRBV5-8 and TRBJ2-7, the full variable domain is EAGVTQSPTHLIKTRGQQATLRCSPISGHTSVYWYQQALGLGLQFLLWYDEGEERNRGNFPPRFSGRQFPNYSSELNVNALELEDSALYLCASSLRGGRYEQYFGPGTRLTVT.

The chain joins TRBV5-1 to TRBJ2-2; D perhaps matches TRBD2 (7 bases). The V gene's germline CDR1 is SGHRS and CDR2 YFSETQ. The V and J ends lost 1 base and 5 bases respectively, with 12 bases between them. This CDR3 has 15 amino acids. CDR3 sequence (DNA): TGCGCCAGCAGCTTGACGGGGGGCCTAACCGGGGAGCTGTTTTTT. Amino acid sequence: CASSLTGGLTGELFF. The entire variable domain, with the rest obtained from reference TRBV5-1 and TRBJ2-2, is as follows: KAGVTQTPRYLIKTRGQQVTLSCSPISGHRSVSWYQQTPGQGLQFLFEYFSETQRNKGNFPGRFSGRQFSNSRSEMNVSTLELGDSALYLCASSLTGGLTGELFFGEGSRLTVL.

The chain has TRBV3-1 (or the pseudogene TRBV3-2) and TRBJ2-5; 8 bases are a match to TRBD2. Germline CDR1 is LGHDT and CDR2 is YNNKEL (reference sequence). This CDR3 is 16 amino acids long. V lost 0 bases to trimming and J lost 3 bases; unmatched junction nucleotides: 6. The CDR3 reads CASSQDLTSGKETQYF. The CDR3 DNA reads as TGTGCCAGCAGCCAAGATCTAACTAGCGGAAAAGAGACCCAGTACTTC.

The chain links TRBV2 to TRBJ2-7, with TRBD2 as a possible D gene (5 bases). The V end lost 6 bases, the J end lost 6 bases, and 12 bases lay between the germline ends. CDR1 and CDR2 (germline): SNHLY, FYNNEI. This CDR3 has 12 amino acids. The CDR3 DNA is TGTGCCAGCAGACCAGACGAGGGCGAGCAGTACTTC. Translated, it gives CASRPDEGEQYF.